This T cell receptor (beta chain) was captured in a study of shared clonotypes between healthy human individuals. This table comes from immunoSEQ multiplex PCR, and its TCRdb copy is limited to in-frame clones, with some not included. The data show about a million clones, approximately 80% seen once. The study, taken as a whole, reports: Clonotypes which were not shared had lower generation probabilities than clonotypes that all four donors shared.

This CDR3 is built from 13 residues. The V segment lost 5 bases and the J segment 2 bases; nucleotides outside the gene matches: 4. The germline V gene has CDR1 GTSNPN and CDR2 SVGIG (reference sequence). This clone turned up a few times. Antigen unknown. This chain connects TRBV30 to TRBJ1-1; TRBD1 aligns across 8 bases. Sequencing input: memory CD4+ T cells from PBMCs. This sample's subset: CD45RA-negative fraction. The clonotype was recovered from a man between 18 and 35 years old in good health. Some clones in this sample may be carry-over from other donors' samples. The CDR3 loop is CAWGGTGNTEAFF. In DNA form, the CDR3 reads TGTGCCTGGGGAGGGACAGGAAACACTGAAGCTTTCTTT.